The present entry profiles one T cell receptor beta chain with its context. Other DNA sequences in the same sample also yield this CDR3. The data originate from a study of shared clonotypes between healthy human individuals. Assay: immunoSEQ multiplex PCR; the TCRdb copy retains only in-frame clones and omits some. The repertoire consists of around 2,000,000 clones, with approximately 94% occurring once and the leading ten covering around 1.1%. Naive CD8 cells were CD45RO-negative, positively selected for CCR7, excluding terminally differentiated effector memory CD45RA+ cells. V was cut by 0 bases and J by 4 bases, with 7 bases left in between. This CDR3 has 14 residues. Germline CDR1 reads SGHVS; CDR2 reads FNYEAQ.

The sequenced material came from naive CD8+ T cells sorted from blood. The chain combines TRBV7-6 with TRBJ2-1; either TRBD1 or TRBD2 may supply D (5 bases each). This clonotype originated in a man younger than 35 in good health. CDR3 DNA: TGTGCCAGCAGCTTAGCGGGGGTTTACAATGAGCAGTTCTTC. Translating it yields CASSLAGVYNEQFF. The full variable domain, with the rest looked up from reference TRBV7-6 and TRBJ2-1, is GAGVSQSPRYKVTKRGQDVALRCDPISGHVSLYWYRQALGQGPEFLTYFNYEAQQDKSGLPNDRFSAERPEGSISTLTIQRTEQRDSAMYRCASSLAGVYNEQFFGPGTRLTVL.